A single T cell receptor (beta chain) is shown here with its context. Its antigen is as yet unknown. Primers: 60 Vbeta forward and 13 Jbeta reverse. Data came from immunoSEQ multiplex PCR; TCRdb stores just in-frame clones and leaves some out. The table shows about 120,000 clones, with about 72% occurring only once. The length of the CDR3 is 16 residues. The V and J ends lost 2 bases and 6 bases, in that order; junction bases with no gene match: 6. Germline assignment: CDR1 SGHKS and CDR2 YYEKEE (reference sequence). This record comes from a study of cytomegalovirus exposure and HLA in healthy donors. The study's findings and limits: The presence/absence work took it that sequencing depth was about the same across donors. Most TCRs appeared rarely, but some public TCRs recurred in many donors.

The gene calls are TRBV5-5 and TRBJ1-5; 12 bases align to TRBD1. Sequencing was done on a sample of PBMCs. This TCR derives from a female donor in good health and CMV-seronegative. CDR3 coding DNA: TGTGCCAGCAGCTTCACCGGGACAGGGGGCTTTCAGCCCCAGCATTTT. Translated: CASSFTGTGGFQPQHF.